This section outlines one TCR beta chain sequence together with its context. Recent vaccinations or acute infections were absent in the healthy HIV-negative adult donors. The data originate from a study of shared clonotypes between healthy human individuals. The CDR3 spans 14 residues. Germline CDR1 SGDLS, CDR2 YYNGEE. Trimming cost V 0 bases and J 10 bases, with 15 bases left between them. Some clones are missing from TCRdb's copy, which holds only in-frame ones; the method was immunoSEQ multiplex PCR. The table shows around 700,000 clones, with 74% occurring only once. Sequenced: memory CD4+ T cells sorted from blood. As for subset: CD45RA-negative fraction. The receptor's source is a young woman in good health. The genes are TRBV9 and TRBJ2-3; D is perhaps TRBD1 (5 bases). The CDR3 nucleotides are TGTGCCAGCAGCGTAGGGGGCGCCGAACACCCGCAGTATTTT. Translating it yields CASSVGGAEHPQYF.